Many counts were recorded for the clone carrying this TCR beta chain. This sample stems from a study of blood T cells in healthy people across ages. Alongside a J-beta primer mix, a sample-barcoded 5' primer served in a second PCR lasting about 7 to 11 cycles. TCRdb re-called the 5' RACE reads with MiXCR, one entry per CDR3 protein. Of hundreds of thousands of distinct CDR3 sequences listed, 25% to 35% are singletons. Per the germline V gene, CDR1 is SEHNR and CDR2 is FQNEAQ (reference sequence). This CDR3 has 15 amino acids. Trimming shortened V by 4 bases and J by 0 bases, and 12 bases separated the two germline ends.

This chain joins TRBV7-9 and TRBJ1-2; a possible D gene is TRBD1 (5 bases). The sample comprised blood. This sequence originates from a woman at least 80 years old in good health. CDR3 region: CASSSRDFANYGYTF. The CDR3 DNA sequence: TGTGCCAGCAGCTCTAGGGACTTCGCTAACTATGGCTACACCTTC.